The 17 T cell receptor beta chains in this list originate from one sample, sequenced in a study of cytomegalovirus exposure and HLA in healthy donors. PCR amplification relied on 60 Vbeta primers (plus 13 Jbeta primers). Repertoires were generated with immunoSEQ multiplex PCR, while TCRdb's copy carries only in-frame clones and drops some. The sample holds 150,000 to 200,000 clones, around 85% seen once. The sequencing sample was made of PBMCs. These receptors all stem from a woman aged 25 to 39 in good health and CMV-seronegative.

The chain combines TRBV27 with TRBJ1-2, with 11 bases aligning to TRBD1. The CDR3 consists of 17 residues. V was pared by 0 bases and J by 5 bases, with 8 bases of the junction left unmatched. CDR1 and CDR2 (germline): MNHEY, SMNVEV (reference sequence). CDR3 in amino acids: CASSLSVDRGRVYGYTF. CDR3 nucleotides: TGTGCCAGCAGTTTATCGGTGGACAGGGGGCGAGTATATGGCTACACCTTC.

This chain connects TRBV7-9 to TRBJ2-7; 10 bases fit TRBD1. CDR3 length: 16 residues. With 1 base clipped from V and 3 bases from J, the junction kept 6 bases outside the gene matches. CDR1 is SEHNR and CDR2 is FQNEAQ in the germline V gene (reference sequence). The CDR3 sequence is CASSLGGTGAYYEQYF. CDR3 sequence (DNA): TGTGCCAGCAGCTTAGGGGGGACAGGGGCGTACTACGAGCAGTACTTC.

This clone was picked up a small number of times. The chain links TRBV2 to TRBJ1-2, with D uncertain. The ends were cut back, 11 bases at V and 7 bases at J, with 14 bases in the middle. The CDR3 runs 11 residues. Germline loops: CDR1 SNHLY, CDR2 FYNNEI. The CDR3 spells CAETEGFGYTF. The CDR3 DNA follows: TGTGCCGAAACGGAGGGTTTTGGCTACACCTTC.

The chain joins TRBV19 to TRBJ2-2, with D unresolved. The V end was cut by 2 bases, the J end by 3 bases, with 7 bases between. CDR3 length equals 14 residues. Germline V gene lookup returns CDR1 LNHDA and CDR2 SQIVND (reference sequence). In DNA form, the CDR3 reads TGTGCCAGTAGTATATATGAGGACACCGGGGAGCTGTTTTTT. It is translated as CASSIYEDTGELFF.

The chain has TRBV14 and TRBJ2-1, with 7 bases identical to TRBD2. Germline trimming cut 0 bases from V and 11 bases from J; bases unmatched to any gene: 4. Per the germline V gene, CDR1 is SGHDN and CDR2 is FVKESK. The CDR3 spans 13 residues. The CDR3 nucleotides read TGTGCCAGCAGCCAAGACTTCGGGGGGAAGCAGTTCTTC. It specifies CASSQDFGGKQFF. The variable domain in full, with the rest retrieved from reference TRBV14 and TRBJ2-1, is EAGVTQFPSHSVIEKGQTVTLRCDPISGHDNLYWYRRVMGKEIKFLLHFVKESKQDESGMPNNRFLAERTGGTYSTLKVQPAELEDSGVYFCASSQDFGGKQFFGPGTRLTVL.

The chain combines TRBV4-1 with TRBJ1-4; 7 bases fit TRBD1. This CDR3 spans 15 amino acids. Germline CDR1 is MGHRA and CDR2 is YSYEKL. Losses at the gene ends were 5 bases for V and 2 bases for J; bases not matched to a gene: 5. Written as DNA, the CDR3 is TGCGCCAGCAGCTTTCTAGGGGGCACTAATGAAAAACTGTTTTTT. Translation gives CASSFLGGTNEKLFF.

This rearrangement joins TRBV19 to TRBJ1-5, with TRBD1 identical over 9 bases. Trimming removed 6 bases from V and 6 bases from J; junction bases left unmatched: 6. This CDR3 contains 14 residues. Germline values: CDR1 LNHDA, CDR2 SQIVND (reference sequence). The CDR3 protein is CASSQDRGSQPQHF. Written as DNA, the CDR3 is TGTGCCAGTAGCCAGGACAGGGGAAGTCAGCCCCAGCATTTT.

The chain combines TRBV6-6 with TRBJ2-2; TRBD2 might be the D (5 bases). The CDR3 has 14 amino acids. Deletions cut 6 bases from V and 6 bases from J, with 14 bases between. CDR1 is MNHNY and CDR2 is SVGAGI in the germline V gene (reference sequence). For the CDR3, the DNA is TGTGCCAGCAGCCTAGCAGACTTGTCCGGGGAGCTGTTTTTT. Protein: CASSLADLSGELFF.

This chain joins TRBV12-5 and TRBJ2-5; 7 bases match TRBD1. CDR1 is LGHNT and CDR2 is FRNRAP in the germline V gene. Germline trimming cut 0 bases from V and 2 bases from J; bases unmatched to any gene: 6. This CDR3 region has 16 residues. Here the CDR3 DNA reads TGTGCTAGTGGTTTGGTACGACGGGACAGACAAGAGACCCAGTACTTC. Protein sequence: CASGLVRRDRQETQYF.

This clone appeared once. The CDR3 DNA sequence: TGTGCCAGCAGCTCCCCGGGAGGGTCCTTTACAAATGAGCAGTTCTTC. Its translation: CASSSPGGSFTNEQFF. The chain employs TRBV7-3 and TRBJ2-1, with 8 positions matching TRBD2. The CDR3 sequence is 16 residues long. Germline-derived CDR1 and CDR2 are SGHTA and FQGTGA. V lost 4 bases and J lost 7; bases outside the gene matches: 12.

This chain links TRBV30 with TRBJ2-5; no reliable D call. Matching the DNA end better, TRBJ2-7 makes the J call doubtful. Per germline, CDR1 GTSNPN and CDR2 SVGIG (reference sequence). This CDR3 region has 12 residues. CDR3 region: CAWSVSPYEQYF. CDR3 DNA: TGTGCCTGGAGTGTATCCCCGTACGAGCAGTACTTC.

V and J are TRBV25-1 and TRBJ1-5, with D uncertain. Per germline, CDR1 MGHDK and CDR2 SYGVNS. The CDR3 is 14 amino acids. V lost 6 bases and J 3 bases, leaving 12 bases between the germline ends. CDR3 coding DNA: TGTGCCAGCAGCCCCGGGGTCTTCAATCAGCCCCAGCATTTT. Its translation: CASSPGVFNQPQHF. Looking up the rest from reference TRBV25-1 and TRBJ1-5 gives the full variable domain: EADIYQTPRYLVIGTGKKITLECSQTMGHDKMYWYQQDPGMELHLIHYSYGVNSTEKGDLSSESTVSRIRTEHFPLTLESARPSHTSQYLCASSPGVFNQPQHFGDGTRLSIL.

V and J are TRBV5-1 and TRBJ2-1, with D tentatively TRBD2 (5 bases). The V end lost 4 bases, the J end lost 5 bases, and 10 bases lay between the germline ends. Germline CDR1 and CDR2: SGHRS and YFSETQ. This CDR3 region has 13 residues. This CDR3 is CASSQVSDNEQFF. The CDR3 DNA reads TGCGCCAGCAGCCAAGTTAGCGACAATGAGCAGTTCTTC.

This rearrangement joins TRBV19 to TRBJ2-7, with 7 bases matching TRBD1. The length of the CDR3 is 15 residues. With 0 bases clipped from V and 3 bases from J, the junction kept 5 bases outside the gene matches. Germline lookup yields CDR1 LNHDA and CDR2 SQIVND (reference sequence). CDR3 sequence reads: CASSIDRGRYYEQYF. In nucleotides, the CDR3 is TGTGCCAGTAGTATAGACAGGGGGAGATACTACGAGCAGTACTTC. Drawing the rest from reference TRBV19 and TRBJ2-7, the complete variable domain is DGGITQSPKYLFRKEGQNVTLSCEQNLNHDAMYWYRQDPGQGLRLIYYSQIVNDFQKGDIAEGYSVSREKKESFPLTVTSAQKNPTAFYLCASSIDRGRYYEQYFGPGTRLTVT.

The rearrangement joins TRBV19 to TRBJ1-2; 7 bases are shared with TRBD1. Germline assignment: CDR1 LNHDA and CDR2 SQIVND (reference sequence). The junction had 8 bases not matched to a gene; V was cut back by 7 bases and J by 3 bases. CDR3 length equals 14 residues. This CDR3 is CASKDTGAHYGYTF. As DNA, the CDR3 is TGTGCCAGTAAGGACACAGGGGCTCACTATGGCTACACCTTC.

The V gene is TRBV11-2, the J gene TRBJ1-4; 9 bases match TRBD1. The germline gives CDR1 SGHAT, CDR2 FQNNGV. There are 16 residues in the CDR3. The junction had 10 bases not matched to a gene; V was cut back by 5 bases and J by 6 bases. CDR3 in DNA: TGTGCCAGCAGCGGTCCCGGGACAGGGTTGGATGAAAAACTGTTTTTT. Translated: CASSGPGTGLDEKLFF.

This clone was picked up a small number of times. The gene calls are TRBV6-6 and TRBJ1-2; no definite D call. The CDR3 is 13 residues long. Germline lookup yields CDR1 MNHNY and CDR2 SVGAGI (reference sequence). V was clipped by 6 bases and J by 2 bases, with 10 bases between them. CDR3: CASSVRVNYGYTF. In DNA, the CDR3 is TGTGCCAGCAGCGTCCGGGTAAACTATGGCTACACCTTC.